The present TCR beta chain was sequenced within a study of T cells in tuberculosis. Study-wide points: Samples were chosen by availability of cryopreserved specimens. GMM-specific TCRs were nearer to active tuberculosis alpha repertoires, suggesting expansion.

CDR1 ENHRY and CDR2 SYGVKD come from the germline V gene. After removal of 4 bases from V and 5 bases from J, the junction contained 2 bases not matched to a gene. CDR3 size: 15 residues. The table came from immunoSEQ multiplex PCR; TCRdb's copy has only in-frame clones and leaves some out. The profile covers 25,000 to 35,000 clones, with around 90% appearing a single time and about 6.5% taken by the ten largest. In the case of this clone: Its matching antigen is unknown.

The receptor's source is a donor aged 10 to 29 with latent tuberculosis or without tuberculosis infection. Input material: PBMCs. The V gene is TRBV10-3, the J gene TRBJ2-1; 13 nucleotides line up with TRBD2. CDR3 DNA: TGTGCCATCAGTGGGACTAGCGGGGGAGACAATGAGCAGTTCTTC. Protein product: CAISGTSGGDNEQFF.